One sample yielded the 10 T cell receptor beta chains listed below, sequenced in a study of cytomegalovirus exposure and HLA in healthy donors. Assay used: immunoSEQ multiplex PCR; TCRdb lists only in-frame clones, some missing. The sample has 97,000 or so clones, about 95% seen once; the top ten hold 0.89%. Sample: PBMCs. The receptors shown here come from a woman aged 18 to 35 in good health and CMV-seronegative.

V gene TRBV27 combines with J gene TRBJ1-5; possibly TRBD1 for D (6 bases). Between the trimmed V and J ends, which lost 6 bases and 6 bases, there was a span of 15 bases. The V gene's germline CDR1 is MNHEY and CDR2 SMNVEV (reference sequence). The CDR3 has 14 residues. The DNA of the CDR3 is TGTGCCAGCAGCCCGCTTGAAGGGGGTCAGCCCCAGCATTTT. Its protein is CASSPLEGGQPQHF.

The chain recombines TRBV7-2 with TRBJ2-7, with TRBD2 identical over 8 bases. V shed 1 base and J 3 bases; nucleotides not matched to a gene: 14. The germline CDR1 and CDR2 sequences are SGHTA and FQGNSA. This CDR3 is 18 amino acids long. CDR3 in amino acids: CASSLELFSGGKYYEQYF. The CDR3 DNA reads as TGTGCCAGCAGCTTAGAGTTGTTTTCGGGGGGGAAATACTACGAGCAGTACTTC.

The CDR3 nucleotides are TGTGCCAGCAGCTTAGGAGGGCCTGGAGAGACCCAGTACTTC. This codes for CASSLGGPGETQYF. The chain combines TRBV5-8 with TRBJ2-5; tentative D call: TRBD2 (6 bases). V lost 2 bases, J lost 4 bases, and 12 bases lay in between. Germline lookup yields CDR1 SGHTS and CDR2 YDEGEE. The CDR3 has 14 residues.

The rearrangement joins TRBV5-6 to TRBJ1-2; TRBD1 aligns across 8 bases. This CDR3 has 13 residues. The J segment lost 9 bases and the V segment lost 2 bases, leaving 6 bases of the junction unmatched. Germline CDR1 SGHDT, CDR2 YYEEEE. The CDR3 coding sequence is TGTGCCAGCAGCTTTGGGCAGGGGGCTAGCTACACCTTC. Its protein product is CASSFGQGASYTF.

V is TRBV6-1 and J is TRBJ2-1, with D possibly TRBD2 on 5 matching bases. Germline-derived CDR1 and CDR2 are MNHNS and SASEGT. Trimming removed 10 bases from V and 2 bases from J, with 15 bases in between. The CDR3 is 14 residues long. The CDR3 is CATGVSVPYNEQFF. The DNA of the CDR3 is TGTGCCACTGGGGTTAGCGTACCCTACAATGAGCAGTTCTTC.

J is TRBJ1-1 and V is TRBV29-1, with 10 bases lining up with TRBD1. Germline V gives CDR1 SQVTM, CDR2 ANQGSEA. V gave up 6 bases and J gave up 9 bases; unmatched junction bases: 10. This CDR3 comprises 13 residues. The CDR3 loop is CSVGAGTGAKAFF. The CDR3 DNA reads TGCAGCGTCGGCGCCGGGACAGGGGCGAAAGCTTTCTTT.

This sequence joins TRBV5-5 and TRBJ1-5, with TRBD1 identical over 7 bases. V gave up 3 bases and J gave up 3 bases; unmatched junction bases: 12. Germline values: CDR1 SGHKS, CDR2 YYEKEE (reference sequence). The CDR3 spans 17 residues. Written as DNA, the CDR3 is TGTGCCAGCAGCTGGGGGACCGGGACAGAATTCAATCAGCCCCAGCATTTT. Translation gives CASSWGTGTEFNQPQHF.

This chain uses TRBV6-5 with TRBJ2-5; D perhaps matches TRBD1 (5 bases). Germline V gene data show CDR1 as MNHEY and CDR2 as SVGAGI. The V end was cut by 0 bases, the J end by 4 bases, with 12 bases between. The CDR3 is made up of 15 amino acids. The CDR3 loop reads CASSYSYSGRETQYF. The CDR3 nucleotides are TGTGCCAGCAGTTACTCATATTCAGGGCGAGAGACCCAGTACTTC.

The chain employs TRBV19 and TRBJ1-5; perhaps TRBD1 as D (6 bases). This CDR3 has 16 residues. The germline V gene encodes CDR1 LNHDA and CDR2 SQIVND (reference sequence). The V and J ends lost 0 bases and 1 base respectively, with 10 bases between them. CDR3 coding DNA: TGTGCCAGTAGTATAGAGGGACATAAAAGCAATCAGCCCCAGCATTTT. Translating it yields CASSIEGHKSNQPQHF.

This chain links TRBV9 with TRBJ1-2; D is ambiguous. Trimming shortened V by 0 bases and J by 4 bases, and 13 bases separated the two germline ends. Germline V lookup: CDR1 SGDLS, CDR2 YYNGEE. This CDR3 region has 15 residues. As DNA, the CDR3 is TGTGCCAGCAGCGTAGGAACCGCGGCGGGCTATGGCTACACCTTC. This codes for CASSVGTAAGYGYTF.